What follows are 21 T cell receptor beta chains derived from one specimen sequenced in a study of OX40 agonist ivuxolimab in advanced cancers. The method was immunoSEQ multiplex PCR; TCRdb's version includes in-frame clones alone and lacks a portion of them. The sample has about 98,000 clones, roughly nine tenths seen once. The sequencing here drew on CD4+ or CD8+ T cells sorted from blood, taken in a trial of the OX40 agonist ivuxolimab. These receptors came from an adult with an advanced solid tumor such as melanoma, head and neck, liver or kidney cancer.

The chain links TRBV30 to TRBJ1-2; 7 bases are a match to TRBD1. V shed 2 bases and J 1 base; nucleotides not matched to a gene: 7. This CDR3 region has 15 residues. Per germline, CDR1 GTSNPN and CDR2 SVGIG (reference sequence). The DNA of the CDR3 is TGTGCCTGGAGTCCCGGGACAGCTAGTAACTATGGCTACACCTTC. Residues: CAWSPGTASNYGYTF.

This sequence joins TRBV10-3 and TRBJ1-5, with 7 nucleotides matching TRBD1. There are 16 residues in the CDR3. Germline V gene lookup returns CDR1 ENHRY and CDR2 SYGVKD. Trimming cost V 10 bases and J 7 bases; bases outside gene matches: 19. DNA for the CDR3: TGTGCCACCGGGACAGAACTGCCCCCGACGGGGCAGCCCCAGCATTTT. Translation: CATGTELPPTGQPQHF.

This chain connects TRBV7-8 to TRBJ1-1, with 8 nucleotides matching TRBD1. Germline V CDR1 and CDR2: SGHVS, FQNEAQ. The trim removed 5 bases at V and 6 bases at J, leaving 11 bases unmatched. This CDR3 is 15 amino acids long. DNA for the CDR3: TGTGCCAGCAGCCCCACGACAGGGGATTTCGCTGAAGCTTTCTTT. Translation gives CASSPTTGDFAEAFF.

The sample holds one count of this clone. CDR3 sequence (DNA): TGTGCCAGCAGCTCTTACAACAAGGAGGGGTATGAGCAGTTCTTC. Its translation: CASSSYNKEGYEQFF. The chain is built from TRBV6-6 and TRBJ2-1; D is perhaps TRBD2 (6 bases). The germline V gene encodes CDR1 MNHNY and CDR2 SVGAGI (reference sequence). The CDR3 extends over 15 amino acids. Trimming removed 6 bases at V and 8 bases at J, with 20 bases between.

The chain recombines TRBV9 with TRBJ1-1, with 7 bases identical to TRBD1. This CDR3 is 14 amino acids long. Looked up from germline, CDR1 is SGDLS and CDR2 is YYNGEE. The ends lost 4 bases at V and 2 bases at J; junction bases unmatched: 5. The CDR3 sequence is CASSQWTGNTEAFF. The DNA of the CDR3 is TGTGCCAGCAGCCAATGGACAGGAAACACTGAAGCTTTCTTT.

The gene calls are TRBV18 and TRBJ2-1; 7 bases are a match to TRBD2. The CDR3 totals 15 residues. J gave up 0 bases and V 3 bases, and 2 bases lay outside the gene matches. Germline-derived CDR1 and CDR2 are KGHSH and LQKENI. CDR3 bases: TGTGCCAGCTCACCCACTAGCGCCTCCTACAATGAGCAGTTCTTC. This sequence encodes CASSPTSASYNEQFF. The complete variable domain, with remaining parts taken from reference TRBV18 and TRBJ2-1, reads NAGVMQNPRHLVRRRGQEARLRCSPMKGHSHVYWYRQLPEEGLKFMVYLQKENIIDESGMPKERFSAEFPKEGPSILRIQQVVRGDSAAYFCASSPTSASYNEQFFGPGTRLTVL.

V gene TRBV7-2 combines with J gene TRBJ2-5; no firm D call. Germline values: CDR1 SGHTA, CDR2 FQGNSA. The CDR3 runs to 12 residues. V shed 5 bases and J shed 0 bases, with 4 bases lying between them. CDR3 amino acids: CASSTYQETQYF. The CDR3 coding sequence is TGTGCCAGCAGCACTTACCAAGAGACCCAGTACTTC.

The CDR3 sequence is CASSLAFGETQYF. The CDR3 DNA reads as TGCGCCAGCAGCTTGGCCTTCGGGGAGACCCAGTACTTC. The V gene is TRBV5-1, the J gene TRBJ2-5, with D uncertain. CDR1 is SGHRS and CDR2 is YFSETQ in the germline V gene. The CDR3 has 13 residues. V lost 0 bases and J 5 bases, leaving 8 bases between the germline ends.

The rearrangement uses TRBV29-1 and TRBJ2-5, with a tentative D call TRBD2 (5 bases). CDR1 is SQVTM, CDR2 ANQGSEA, per germline. The CDR3 has 12 residues. V shed 7 bases and J shed 13 bases, with 22 bases lying between them. The CDR3 is CSAGRREEGRYF. As DNA, the CDR3 is TGCAGCGCCGGCCGACGGGAAGAGGGTCGGTACTTC.

This chain links TRBV28 with TRBJ2-1; 8 positions match TRBD2. Trimming at V came to 4 bases and at J to 0 bases, leaving 2 bases not matched to a gene. The CDR3 covers 15 residues. Germline-derived CDR1 and CDR2 are MDHEN and SYDVKM. In DNA, the CDR3 is TGTGCCAGCAGTTCCGGGACTAGCTCCTACAATGAGCAGTTCTTC. It encodes CASSSGTSSYNEQFF.

The chain recombines TRBV28 with TRBJ1-1; 9 nucleotides agree with TRBD1. The CDR3 sequence is 15 residues long. Germline V gives CDR1 MDHEN, CDR2 SYDVKM. The V gene end was trimmed by 6 bases and the J gene end by 3 bases; junction bases not matched to a gene: 8. This CDR3 reads CASRPQGAGDTEAFF. In DNA form, the CDR3 reads TGTGCCAGCAGGCCACAGGGGGCGGGGGACACTGAAGCTTTCTTT.

The CDR3 DNA sequence: TGTGCCAGCAGTGCGGGAGGAATCGAGCAGTACTTC. This encodes CASSAGGIEQYF. This rearrangement joins TRBV28 to TRBJ2-7, with 8 bases lining up with TRBD2. Germline values: CDR1 MDHEN, CDR2 SYDVKM. Trimming at V came to 5 bases and at J to 6 bases, leaving 3 bases not matched to a gene. The CDR3 totals 12 residues.

The CDR3 nucleotides read TGTGCCAGCAGCTTGTATGACAGGGGGCTTTTCACTGAAGCTTTCTTT. It encodes CASSLYDRGLFTEAFF. J is TRBJ1-1 and V is TRBV5-6; 10 nucleotides match TRBD1. J lost 4 bases, V lost 1 base, and 7 bases had no gene match. Looked up from germline, CDR1 is SGHDT and CDR2 is YYEEEE. This CDR3 is built from 16 residues. Filled out from reference TRBV5-6 and TRBJ1-1, the complete variable domain reads DAGVTQSPTHLIKTRGQQVTLRCSPKSGHDTVSWYQQALGQGPQFIFQYYEEEERQRGNFPDRFSGHQFPNYSSELNVNALLLGDSALYLCASSLYDRGLFTEAFFGQGTRLTVV.

The V call is TRBV30, the J call TRBJ2-1, with TRBD2 matching 13 bases. The CDR3 extends over 17 amino acids. Germline CDR1 and CDR2: GTSNPN and SVGIG (reference sequence). Trimming at V came to 5 bases and at J to 5 bases, leaving 12 bases not matched to a gene. For the CDR3, the DNA is TGTGCCTGGGGAGGCTGGACTAGCGGGAGCAGTAACAATGAGCAGTTCTTC. This translates into CAWGGWTSGSSNNEQFF.

V is TRBV28 and J is TRBJ2-2; 7 bases map to TRBD1. CDR1 and CDR2 from the germline V gene are MDHEN and SYDVKM. Unmatched junction bases numbered 7, after V lost 7 bases and J lost 5 bases. The CDR3 runs to 14 residues. CDR3 residues: CASTRGQETGELFF. CDR3 coding DNA: TGTGCCAGCACCCGAGGACAGGAGACCGGGGAGCTGTTTTTT.

The V call is TRBV19, the J call TRBJ1-5; 7 nucleotides match TRBD1. This CDR3 region has 15 residues. V lost 5 bases, J lost 6 bases, and 10 bases stayed unmatched. Looked up from germline, CDR1 is LNHDA and CDR2 is SQIVND (reference sequence). The DNA for the CDR3 is TGTGCCAGTAGTCGACAGTTAAGGGACAGTCAGCCCCAGCATTTT. Its protein is CASSRQLRDSQPQHF.

The chain joins TRBV6-5 to TRBJ2-1, with unresolved D. Trimming cost V 0 bases and J 6 bases, with 6 bases left between them. The CDR3 loop spans 13 amino acids. The germline gives CDR1 MNHEY, CDR2 SVGAGI. CDR3 sequence: CASSYSSSNEQFF. CDR3 coding DNA: TGTGCCAGCAGTTACTCGAGTAGCAATGAGCAGTTCTTC.

This chain links TRBV27 with TRBJ1-5; a weak D match, TRBD1 (5 bases). Per the germline V gene, CDR1 is MNHEY and CDR2 is SMNVEV (reference sequence). V was shortened by 6 bases and J by 7 bases, with 13 bases between the two germline ends. CDR3 length equals 13 residues. The CDR3 DNA reads as TGTGCCAGCAGGGGGACCTCGGGCCAGCCCCAGCATTTT. Translating gives CASRGTSGQPQHF.

J is TRBJ2-3 and V is TRBV5-1; 7 nucleotides agree with TRBD1. The V segment lost 5 bases and the J segment 2 bases; nucleotides outside the gene matches: 8. Per the germline V gene, CDR1 is SGHRS and CDR2 is YFSETQ. The CDR3 runs 15 residues. In nucleotides, the CDR3 is TGCGCCAGCAGACCGACAGGGTACCCCACAGATACGCAGTATTTT. It is translated as CASRPTGYPTDTQYF. The full variable domain, rest sourced from reference TRBV5-1 and TRBJ2-3, is KAGVTQTPRYLIKTRGQQVTLSCSPISGHRSVSWYQQTPGQGLQFLFEYFSETQRNKGNFPGRFSGRQFSNSRSEMNVSTLELGDSALYLCASRPTGYPTDTQYFGPGTRLTVL.

J is TRBJ2-1 and V is TRBV5-1, with 12 bases lining up with TRBD1. CDR3 length equals 15 residues. V lost 4 bases, J lost 6 bases, and 5 bases stayed unmatched. In germline, CDR1 is SGHRS, CDR2 YFSETQ. This chain's CDR3 is CASSPGQGARNEQFF. As DNA, the CDR3 is TGCGCCAGCAGCCCGGGACAGGGGGCGCGCAATGAGCAGTTCTTC.

The chain carries TRBV27 and TRBJ2-4, with D possibly TRBD1 on 6 matching bases. The CDR3 loop spans 14 amino acids. Germline CDR1 MNHEY, CDR2 SMNVEV (reference sequence). The V end was cut by 2 bases, the J end by 2 bases, with 7 bases between. This chain's CDR3 is CASSLTGSKNIQYF. The CDR3 nucleotides read TGTGCCAGCAGTTTAACAGGGTCCAAAAACATTCAGTACTTC.